This passage covers 8 T cell receptor beta chains from one sample sequenced in a study of T cells in localized non-small cell lung cancer. Some clones are missing from TCRdb's copy, which holds only in-frame ones; the method was immunoSEQ multiplex PCR. This repertoire shows over 1,400 clones, around 30% found once; its top ten account for 7.9%. The sample here was lung tumor tissue, taken before any cancer treatment. Receptor source: a male donor older than 55 with stage II lung adenocarcinoma.

This clone showed up just a few times. J is TRBJ2-1 and V is TRBV6-8; 9 positions match TRBD1. From germline, CDR1 is MNHGY and CDR2 SAAAGT. The ends lost 2 bases at V and 6 bases at J; junction bases unmatched: 8. The CDR3 runs 16 residues. CDR3 loop: CASSYPLGQGFNEQFF. CDR3 in DNA: TGTGCCAGCAGTTACCCCTTGGGACAGGGTTTCAATGAGCAGTTCTTC.

In this sample, this clone is medium-sized. J is TRBJ2-5 and V is TRBV10-3; no reliable D call. The CDR3 is 13 amino acids. Germline V CDR1 and CDR2: ENHRY, SYGVKD. V shed 2 bases and J shed 5 bases, with 9 bases lying between them. The CDR3 reads CAISERVEETQYF. DNA of the CDR3: TGTGCCATCAGTGAGAGGGTCGAGGAGACCCAGTACTTC.

The chain combines TRBV28 with TRBJ2-7; TRBD1 is a possible D gene (6 bases). The CDR3 is 15 residues long. The V end was cut by 2 bases, the J end by 1 base, with 12 bases between. CDR1 and CDR2 from the germline V gene are MDHEN and SYDVKM. CDR3 DNA sequence: TGTGCCAGCAGTTTAAGGGGGTCTACATCCTACGAGCAGTACTTC. Amino acid sequence: CASSLRGSTSYEQYF.

This clone is medium-sized within its sample. The chain has TRBV6-8 and TRBJ1-2, with D hard to call. This CDR3 is built from 12 residues. Germline V CDR1 and CDR2: MNHGY, SAAAGT. The germline V and J ends were trimmed by 8 bases and 7 bases, with 14 bases remaining between them. Here the CDR3 reads CASWPVSGGYTF. The CDR3 nucleotides read TGTGCCAGCTGGCCGGTGTCTGGTGGCTACACCTTC.

Only a few counts were recorded for this clone. The chain couples TRBV6-1 to TRBJ2-4, with a possible D match to TRBD2 (6 bases). V lost 1 base, J lost 0 bases, and 7 bases lay in between. From germline, CDR1 is MNHNS and CDR2 SASEGT. The CDR3 consists of 15 residues. CDR3 bases: TGTGCCAGCAGTGAAGATAGCGGAGCCAAAAACATTCAGTACTTC. This encodes CASSEDSGAKNIQYF.

The sample holds a few counts of this clone. CDR3 nucleotide sequence: TGTGCCAGCTCACCACGAGGGGCTGGCACTGAAGCTTTCTTT. This encodes CASSPRGAGTEAFF. This sequence joins TRBV18 and TRBJ1-1; a weak D match, TRBD1 (5 bases). V was clipped by 1 base and J by 4 bases, with 10 bases between them. Per the germline V gene, CDR1 is KGHSH and CDR2 is LQKENI. This CDR3 has 14 amino acids.

This clone was detected only a few times. The V call is TRBV30, the J call TRBJ1-2; TRBD1 might be the D (5 bases). Trimming left V 0 bases short and J 5 bases short, with 10 bases between. Per germline, CDR1 GTSNPN and CDR2 SVGIG (reference sequence). This CDR3 comprises 13 residues. CDR3 amino acids: CAWSVLRGYGYTF. The CDR3 DNA is TGTGCCTGGAGTGTACTCCGGGGGTATGGCTACACCTTC.

The table lists this clone with a few counts. The V gene is TRBV6-8, the J gene TRBJ1-2; TRBD1 is a possible D gene (5 bases). Trimming shortened V by 0 bases and J by 8 bases, and 10 bases separated the two germline ends. This CDR3 is 13 amino acids long. CDR1 and CDR2 from the germline V gene are MNHGY and SAAAGT. This chain's CDR3 is CASSYSRGRGYTF. The CDR3 bases are TGTGCCAGCAGTTACTCGAGGGGTAGGGGCTACACCTTC.